This passage covers 31 T cell receptor beta chains from one sample sequenced in a study of shared clonotypes between healthy human individuals. Libraries were prepared by immunoSEQ multiplex PCR; TCRdb keeps only in-frame clonotypes and omits some of them. The sample yields hundreds of thousands of clones, about 78% seen once. Material: memory CD4+ T cells sorted from blood. Regarding subset: CD45RA-negative fraction. These receptors were obtained from a woman in her 30s in good health.

This chain joins TRBV6-5 and TRBJ2-7; D is undetermined. V gave up 6 bases and J gave up 6 bases, with 21 bases separating them. The CDR3 has 15 amino acids. Looked up from germline, CDR1 is MNHEY and CDR2 is SVGAGI. CDR3 loop: CASRSPFIPNSEQYF. CDR3 coding DNA: TGTGCCAGCAGATCCCCTTTTATCCCAAACAGCGAGCAGTACTTC.

The rearrangement joins TRBV18 to TRBJ1-1, with 8 bases identical to TRBD1. Germline CDR1 reads KGHSH; CDR2 reads LQKENI. The trim removed 5 bases at V and 6 bases at J, leaving 2 bases unmatched. CDR3 length equals 12 residues. The CDR3 protein is CASSDRGPEAFF. DNA for the CDR3: TGTGCCAGCTCAGACAGGGGACCTGAAGCTTTCTTT.

The chain employs TRBV18 and TRBJ1-3; D gene unclear. The CDR3 has 15 residues. Germline V gives CDR1 KGHSH, CDR2 LQKENI. V lost 3 bases and J 0 bases, leaving 9 bases between the germline ends. The CDR3 loop is CASSPSPSSGNTIYF. CDR3 DNA sequence: TGTGCCAGCTCACCGAGCCCAAGCTCTGGAAACACCATATATTTT. The full variable domain, completed using reference TRBV18 and TRBJ1-3, is NAGVMQNPRHLVRRRGQEARLRCSPMKGHSHVYWYRQLPEEGLKFMVYLQKENIIDESGMPKERFSAEFPKEGPSILRIQQVVRGDSAAYFCASSPSPSSGNTIYFGEGSWLTVV.

This clone was seen only a few times. The CDR3 protein is CASSSGASRGTYEQYF. In nucleotides, the CDR3 is TGTGCCAGCAGCTCGGGGGCTTCTCGCGGAACCTACGAGCAGTACTTC. The chain couples TRBV7-8 to TRBJ2-5; D is possibly TRBD1 or TRBD2 (6 bases each). The better agreement between TRBJ2-7 and the DNA end casts doubt on the J call. The germline V gene has CDR1 SGHVS and CDR2 FQNEAQ. The CDR3 consists of 16 residues.

The chain employs TRBV2 and TRBJ2-7; D may be TRBD2 (6 bases). V was clipped by 10 bases and J by 3 bases, with 13 bases between them. Germline-derived CDR1 and CDR2 are SNHLY and FYNNEI. The length of the CDR3 is 12 residues. CDR3 protein: CATRDLNYEQYF. CDR3 in DNA: TGTGCCACCCGGGACTTAAACTACGAGCAGTACTTC.

The V call is TRBV11-3, the J call TRBJ2-1; 7 bases match TRBD2. V lost 1 base to trimming and J lost 6 bases; unmatched junction nucleotides: 3. The CDR3 is 14 residues long. Germline CDR1 reads SGHNT; CDR2 reads YENEEA. CDR3 in amino acids: CASSLGTRLNEQFF. The CDR3, as DNA: TGTGCCAGCAGCTTAGGGACTAGACTCAATGAGCAGTTCTTC.

This chain links TRBV10-2 with TRBJ1-5, with D unresolved. The V end lost 4 bases, the J end lost 1 base, and 11 bases lay between the germline ends. Germline V lookup: CDR1 WSHSY, CDR2 SAAADI. The CDR3 has 15 residues. Here the CDR3 reads CASSVSRSSNQPQHF. CDR3 bases: TGCGCCAGCAGTGTGTCCAGGTCGAGCAATCAGCCCCAGCATTTT.

This chain connects TRBV9 to TRBJ1-3; 7 positions match TRBD1. In germline, CDR1 is SGDLS, CDR2 YYNGEE. CDR3 size: 15 residues. V lost 3 bases to trimming and J lost 1 base; unmatched junction nucleotides: 4. CDR3 sequence reads: CASSARGRSGNTIYF. The CDR3 DNA reads TGTGCCAGCAGCGCCAGGGGGAGGTCTGGAAACACCATATATTTT.

The V call is TRBV30, the J call TRBJ1-5, with D hard to call. V was pared by 5 bases and J by 3 bases, with 14 bases between. The CDR3 length is 14 residues. Germline CDR1 reads GTSNPN; CDR2 reads SVGIG (reference sequence). In nucleotides, the CDR3 is TGTGCCTGGGGACTAGACCGGCTCAATCAGCCCCAGCATTTT. It encodes CAWGLDRLNQPQHF.

This chain connects TRBV5-1 to TRBJ1-1; TRBD1 is a possible D gene (5 bases). This CDR3 contains 15 residues. Germline-derived CDR1 and CDR2 are SGHRS and YFSETQ. V lost 0 bases to trimming and J lost 11 bases, with 20 bases between them. CDR3 sequence: CASSLADRDLQVAFF. CDR3 DNA sequence: TGCGCCAGCAGCTTGGCCGATCGGGACCTCCAGGTGGCTTTCTTT.

This clone was seen more than once but under ten times. The chain couples TRBV7-2 to TRBJ2-3, with 7 positions matching TRBD1. V was clipped by 6 bases and J by 4 bases; unmatched bases: 10. The CDR3 has 15 amino acids. The germline V gene encodes CDR1 SGHTA and CDR2 FQGNSA. The CDR3 DNA reads TGTGCCAGCAGATTGGGACAGACGAGCGCAGATACGCAGTATTTT. Residues: CASRLGQTSADTQYF.

This clone appeared a few times. This chain connects TRBV25-1 to TRBJ2-5; the D gene is possibly TRBD2 (5 bases). There are 17 residues in the CDR3. V was cut by 3 bases and J by 2 bases, with 19 bases left in between. CDR1 and CDR2 from the germline V gene are MGHDK and SYGVNS. The chain's CDR3 is CASSESSVTSGQETQYF. DNA for the CDR3: TGTGCCAGCAGTGAGTCCTCCGTTACCTCGGGGCAAGAGACCCAGTACTTC.

This clone was counted many times. The rearrangement joins TRBV27 to TRBJ2-7, with D hard to call. The CDR3 runs 15 residues. Germline V gene data show CDR1 as MNHEY and CDR2 as SMNVEV (reference sequence). Trimming left V 3 bases short and J 0 bases short, with 12 bases between. The CDR3, as DNA: TGTGCCAGCAGTTTCCGACTTTTAAGCTCCTACGAGCAGTACTTC. Its protein product is CASSFRLLSSYEQYF.

The chain combines TRBV19 with TRBJ2-3; 16 bases fit TRBD2. V was pared by 6 bases and J by 4 bases, with 1 base of the junction left unmatched. Germline V gives CDR1 LNHDA, CDR2 SQIVND (reference sequence). This CDR3 is 15 amino acids long. CDR3 bases: TGTGCCAGTAGGGGGACTAGCGGGAGGGCAGATACGCAGTATTTT. Translated, it gives CASRGTSGRADTQYF.

This chain joins TRBV29-1 and TRBJ2-1; D gene uncertain. This CDR3 comprises 14 residues. Germline CDR1 is SQVTM and CDR2 is ANQGSEA. V gave up 6 bases and J gave up 0 bases, with 12 bases separating them. This chain's CDR3 is CSVRGGSSYNEQFF. In nucleotides, the CDR3 is TGCAGCGTCCGTGGTGGCAGCTCCTACAATGAGCAGTTCTTC.

The V and J genes are TRBV11-2 and TRBJ2-1; TRBD2 might be the D (6 bases). This CDR3 is 17 amino acids long. V gave up 1 base and J gave up 6 bases, with 19 bases separating them. From germline, CDR1 is SGHAT and CDR2 FQNNGV. The CDR3 protein is CASSLGARPGLRNEQFF. DNA of the CDR3: TGTGCCAGCAGCTTAGGCGCGCGCCCGGGACTCCGCAATGAGCAGTTCTTC. Based on the CDR3 plus reference TRBV11-2 and TRBJ2-1, the full variable domain is EAGVAQSPRYKIIEKRQSVAFWCNPISGHATLYWYQQILGQGPKLLIQFQNNGVVDDSQLPKDRFSAERLKGVDSTLKIQPAKLEDSAVYLCASSLGARPGLRNEQFFGPGTRLTVL.

This clone was seen only once. This sequence joins TRBV14 and TRBJ2-1; D ambiguous. V lost 4 bases to trimming and J lost 10 bases, with 14 bases between them. Germline V lookup: CDR1 SGHDN, CDR2 FVKESK. This CDR3 is 13 amino acids long. As DNA, the CDR3 is TGTGCCAGCAGCCTGAGGCAGCTTGGGGAGCAGTTCTTC. It is translated as CASSLRQLGEQFF.

CDR3 nucleotides: TGTGCCAGCAGCTCCCGACTAGCGGCCAACACCGGGGAGCTGTTTTTT. This gives the protein CASSSRLAANTGELFF. The rearrangement links TRBV11-3 to TRBJ2-2; 9 nucleotides align to TRBD2. J gave up 2 bases and V 4 bases, and 5 bases lay outside the gene matches. The CDR3 consists of 16 residues. The germline V gene encodes CDR1 SGHNT and CDR2 YENEEA. Full variable domain (remainder filled in from reference TRBV11-3 and TRBJ2-2): EAGVVQSPRYKIIEKKQPVAFWCNPISGHNTLYWYLQNLGQGPELLIRYENEEAVDDSQLPKDRFSAERLKGVDSTLKIQPAELGDSAVYLCASSSRLAANTGELFFGEGSRLTVL.

This chain connects TRBV6-6 to TRBJ2-1; 7 positions match TRBD2. Per the germline V gene, CDR1 is MNHNY and CDR2 is SVGAGI (reference sequence). CDR3 length equals 15 residues. Trimming cost V 0 bases and J 5 bases; bases outside gene matches: 4. The CDR3 nucleotides read TGTGCCAGCAGTTACTCGGCTAGCGGAAACAATGAGCAGTTCTTC. This sequence encodes CASSYSASGNNEQFF.

The chain joins TRBV27 to TRBJ2-6; 7 nucleotides match TRBD2. CDR1 and CDR2 (germline): MNHEY, SMNVEV (reference sequence). The CDR3 covers 17 residues. V was clipped by 8 bases and J by 1 base; unmatched bases: 11. The CDR3 spells CASWGGEGRSGANVLTF. The CDR3 DNA reads TGTGCCAGCTGGGGAGGGGAAGGCAGGTCTGGGGCCAACGTCCTGACTTTC.

The chain employs TRBV5-5 and TRBJ2-7, with D perhaps TRBD1 (6 bases). V was cut by 1 base and J by 2 bases, with 16 bases left in between. Germline values: CDR1 SGHKS, CDR2 YYEKEE (reference sequence). CDR3 length: 16 residues. In nucleotides, the CDR3 is TGTGCCAGCAGCTTGTTTCGGACACAGGGACCCTACGAGCAGTACTTC. This gives the protein CASSLFRTQGPYEQYF.

The chain carries TRBV20-1 and TRBJ1-2; D call uncertain. CDR3 length: 11 residues. Germline V gene data show CDR1 as DFQATT and CDR2 as SNEGSKA (reference sequence). The CDR3 is CSPADTFGYTF. The CDR3 DNA is TGCAGCCCTGCTGATACCTTTGGCTACACCTTC.

V usage is TRBV4-1 and J usage is TRBJ2-1; TRBD1 matches 7 bases. This CDR3 is 13 amino acids long. With 5 bases clipped from V and 2 bases from J, the junction kept 0 bases outside the gene matches. CDR1 is MGHRA, CDR2 YSYEKL, per germline. The CDR3 sequence is CASSGQAYNEQFF. In DNA form, the CDR3 reads TGCGCCAGCAGCGGACAGGCCTACAATGAGCAGTTCTTC.

The chain employs TRBV10-2 and TRBJ2-2; TRBD2 matches at 8 bases. V lost 7 bases and J lost 4; bases outside the gene matches: 8. This CDR3 contains 15 residues. Germline V lookup: CDR1 WSHSY, CDR2 SAAADI. The CDR3: CASNSAGGVTGELFF. CDR3 DNA: TGCGCCAGCAATTCGGCGGGAGGAGTCACCGGGGAGCTGTTTTTT.

This clone was counted many times. Other nucleotide sequences from this sample produce the same CDR3. The CDR3 bases are TGTGCCAGCAGCTTATTCTCGGGAAACACCATATATTTT. As protein: CASSLFSGNTIYF. The chain employs TRBV7-9 and TRBJ1-3; no firm D call. Germline CDR1 reads SEHNR; CDR2 reads FQNEAQ (reference sequence). The CDR3 spans 13 residues. Trimming pared 2 bases from V and 4 bases from J, leaving 6 bases between.

This clone was seen just once. The J gene is TRBJ2-7, the V gene TRBV6-1, with 9 positions matching TRBD1. The trim removed 2 bases at V and 3 bases at J, leaving 5 bases unmatched. Germline CDR1 is MNHNS and CDR2 is SASEGT. The CDR3 has 15 amino acids. CDR3: CASSERPGQGYEQYF. As DNA, the CDR3 is TGTGCCAGCAGTGAACGCCCGGGACAGGGCTACGAGCAGTACTTC.

The CDR3 DNA follows: TGTGCCAGCAGTTACATTTGGGGGACTACCTTAGGTGAGCAGTACTTC. Its protein product is CASSYIWGTTLGEQYF. The chain employs TRBV6-5 and TRBJ2-7, with 7 bases lining up with TRBD2. The V segment lost 2 bases and the J segment 7 bases; nucleotides outside the gene matches: 14. Germline V CDR1 and CDR2: MNHEY, SVGAGI. The CDR3 contains 16 residues.

The rearrangement uses TRBV6-6 and TRBJ2-5; TRBD2 might be the D (5 bases). Germline lookup yields CDR1 MNHNY and CDR2 SVGAGI (reference sequence). The CDR3 is 13 amino acids. V was pared by 7 bases and J by 0 bases, with 9 bases between. The CDR3 sequence: CASTRRYQETQYF. The CDR3 coding sequence is TGTGCCAGCACCCGGAGGTACCAAGAGACCCAGTACTTC.

This sequence joins TRBV27 and TRBJ1-1, with a weak D call TRBD1 (5 bases). V lost 6 bases, J lost 6 bases, and 14 bases lay in between. CDR1 MNHEY and CDR2 SMNVEV come from the germline V gene (reference sequence). The CDR3 runs to 13 residues. This CDR3 reads CASSPMGGAEAFF. As DNA, the CDR3 is TGTGCCAGCAGCCCTATGGGGGGGGCTGAAGCTTTCTTT.

The gene calls are TRBV13 and TRBJ2-5; no reliable D call. V lost 3 bases to trimming and J lost 2 bases, with 7 bases between them. This CDR3 spans 13 amino acids. Germline loops: CDR1 PRHDT, CDR2 FYEKMQ (reference sequence). The CDR3 DNA sequence: TGTGCCAGCAGCTTGGGCAGGCAAGAGACCCAGTACTTC. Encoded protein: CASSLGRQETQYF.

This clone was counted ten times or more. The rearrangement uses TRBV21-1 and TRBJ2-5. TRBV21-1 is termed a pseudogene. The CDR3 spans 16 residues. The CDR3 coding sequence is TGTGCCAGCAGCAAAGAGGGAACACCCTCCCAAGAGACCCAGTACTTC. The encoded protein is CASSKEGTPSQETQYF.